This T cell receptor beta chain stems from a study of blood T cell repertoires in COVID-19. The CDR3 is made up of 17 amino acids. Germline V CDR1 and CDR2: SGHDT, YYEEEE. Trimming pared 2 bases from V and 0 bases from J, leaving 12 bases between. Per the study methods: Amplifying reference gene primers gave estimates of nucleated cell counts. Clones were read by immunoSEQ multiplex PCR, and TCRdb kept only the in-frame ones, dropping some. V, J and clone size derive from that table, while D and trimming were established from the DNA sequence. Here the sample spans tens of thousands of clones, approximately 90% being singletons.

The rearrangement uses TRBV5-6 and TRBJ2-6; D is possibly TRBD1 (5 bases). The origin of this receptor is a man aged 65 to 85 with acute or convalescent COVID-19. Sequencing was performed on peripheral blood. DNA of the CDR3: TGTGCCAGCAGCTTCTTCGGACATGCCTCTGGGGCCAACGTCCTGACTTTC. Translation: CASSFFGHASGANVLTF.